This entry lists 30 T cell receptor beta chains sequenced from one sample in a study of shared T cell receptors in the human thymus. The protocol was immunoSEQ multiplex PCR, while the TCRdb copy is restricted to in-frame clones and leaves out a portion. Among fewer than 700,000 clones listed, roughly 88% were seen once. This same sample was also taken into another study, of human thymus T cells.

The sample was thymocytes. These receptors all come from a boy younger than two with a congenital heart defect.

The chain recombines TRBV7-2 with TRBJ2-7, with D tentatively TRBD2 (5 bases). The CDR3 consists of 17 residues. The V end lost 4 bases, the J end lost 0 bases, and 19 bases lay between the germline ends. Germline V gives CDR1 SGHTA, CDR2 FQGNSA. This CDR3 is CASSSRTPKSTSYEQYF. CDR3 sequence (DNA): TGTGCCAGCAGCTCAAGGACTCCTAAATCAACCTCCTACGAGCAGTACTTC.

The CDR3 reads CAPRGQPRGGYTF. For the CDR3, the DNA is TGCGCCCCCAGGGGGCAGCCACGTGGTGGCTACACCTTC. The chain recombines TRBV10-1 with TRBJ1-2; 8 bases align to TRBD1. Trimming cost V 11 bases and J 7 bases; bases outside gene matches: 12. The CDR3 is made up of 13 amino acids. Germline V gene lookup returns CDR1 WNHNN and CDR2 SYGVQD (reference sequence).

V gene TRBV4-1 combines with J gene TRBJ2-5; D perhaps matches TRBD1 (6 bases). Trimming took off 0 bases at V and 1 base at J, with 18 bases between the two ends. This CDR3 contains 18 residues. Germline V gene data show CDR1 as MGHRA and CDR2 as YSYEKL. The CDR3 DNA sequence: TGCGCCAGCAGCCAAGAAGGGGACACCCGGCGGGTCCAAGAGACCCAGTACTTC. Residues: CASSQEGDTRRVQETQYF.

V is TRBV11-3 and J is TRBJ2-7, with 7 bases identical to TRBD2. The CDR3 contains 18 residues. Trimming cost V 5 bases and J 1 base; bases outside gene matches: 17. Germline V gene data show CDR1 as SGHNT and CDR2 as YENEEA. CDR3 nucleotide sequence: TGTGCCAGCAGCCCAAAGGGGTTTTGCGGGAGCGCGTCCTACGAGCAGTACTTC. Residues: CASSPKGFCGSASYEQYF.

The V gene is TRBV11-2, the J gene TRBJ2-7, with 8 positions matching TRBD2. The germline V gene encodes CDR1 SGHAT and CDR2 FQNNGV. V shed 0 bases and J 2 bases; nucleotides not matched to a gene: 12. The length of the CDR3 is 18 residues. In DNA, the CDR3 is TGTGCCAGCAGCTTAGACTCGTGGGATAGCGGGACCCCCTACGAGCAGTACTTC. This gives the protein CASSLDSWDSGTPYEQYF.

This clone occurred a few times. CDR3 sequence reads: CASSEDRGSGSVDTQYF. The CDR3 DNA follows: TGTGCCAGCAGTGAAGATAGGGGTAGCGGGAGCGTAGATACGCAGTATTTT. The chain carries TRBV2 and TRBJ2-3; 9 positions match TRBD2. The CDR3 runs to 17 residues. With 1 base clipped from V and 5 bases from J, the junction kept 10 bases outside the gene matches. Per the germline V gene, CDR1 is SNHLY and CDR2 is FYNNEI.

The chain combines TRBV4-3 with TRBJ1-4, with D perhaps matching TRBD1 (6 bases). The germline V gene encodes CDR1 LGHNA and CDR2 YSLEER. V was trimmed by 5 bases and J by 14 bases, leaving 18 bases between them. CDR3 length equals 13 residues. CDR3 sequence (DNA): TGCGCCAGCAGCATCGAGGACAGCCCTCCCCTGTTTTTT. It encodes CASSIEDSPPLFF.

V is TRBV5-8 and J is TRBJ2-7, with D tentatively TRBD2 (6 bases). The V end was cut by 4 bases, the J end by 1 base, with 21 bases between. CDR1 and CDR2 from the germline V gene are SGHTS and YDEGEE. This CDR3 is 17 amino acids long. DNA for the CDR3: TGTGCCAGCAGCCCAGGAGGGCGGACTCTACCTTCCTACGAGCAGTACTTC. This translates into CASSPGGRTLPSYEQYF.

The chain joins TRBV5-1 to TRBJ2-7; 7 bases fit TRBD2. The CDR3 contains 17 residues. CDR1 and CDR2 from the germline V gene are SGHRS and YFSETQ. V shed 4 bases, J shed 2 bases, and the junction held 15 bases outside the gene matches. In DNA, the CDR3 is TGCGCCAGCAGCCCCACGGAGCAAGCTAGCGGAGCCTACGAGCAGTACTTC. Protein sequence: CASSPTEQASGAYEQYF.

The genes are TRBV6-5 and TRBJ1-1, with TRBD1 matching 7 bases. Germline loops: CDR1 MNHEY, CDR2 SVGAGI. CDR3 size: 11 residues. The junction had 5 bases not matched to a gene; V was cut back by 8 bases and J by 8 bases. The CDR3 DNA sequence: TGTGCCAGCGGGGGACAGTTAGAAGCTTTCTTT. Protein sequence: CASGGQLEAFF.

This sequence joins TRBV10-3 and TRBJ2-2; TRBD2 agrees at 7 bases. The germline gives CDR1 ENHRY, CDR2 SYGVKD. The ends lost 10 bases at V and 1 base at J; junction bases unmatched: 3. The CDR3 spans 13 residues. The CDR3 loop is CATGLVNTGELFF. CDR3 nucleotide sequence: TGTGCCACCGGACTAGTGAACACCGGGGAGCTGTTTTTT.

The CDR3 DNA is TGTGCCAGCAGTCTTCAGGACAGGGTCCTTAACTATGGCTACACCTTC. Translated, it gives CASSLQDRVLNYGYTF. The chain recombines TRBV6-6 with TRBJ1-2, with 8 bases identical to TRBD1. From germline, CDR1 is MNHNY and CDR2 SVGAGI (reference sequence). Losses at the gene ends were 5 bases for V and 1 base for J; bases not matched to a gene: 9. CDR3 length: 16 residues.

This rearrangement joins TRBV10-3 to TRBJ2-1; 13 nucleotides agree with TRBD2. From germline, CDR1 is ENHRY and CDR2 SYGVKD. Germline trimming cut 3 bases from V and 4 bases from J; bases unmatched to any gene: 3. The CDR3 is 16 amino acids. CDR3: CAISDTSGRGYNEQFF. The CDR3, as DNA: TGTGCCATCAGTGATACTAGCGGGAGGGGTTACAATGAGCAGTTCTTC.

DNA of the CDR3: TGTGCCAGCAGCTTAGTGGGACAGCCGCAGCGAAACACCATATATTTT. Translating gives CASSLVGQPQRNTIYF. The genes are TRBV7-2 and TRBJ1-3, with 7 bases matching TRBD1. Germline loops: CDR1 SGHTA, CDR2 FQGNSA. The CDR3 has 16 residues. V lost 1 base to trimming and J lost 5 bases; unmatched junction nucleotides: 8.

V usage is TRBV27 and J usage is TRBJ2-4; tentative D call: TRBD1 (6 bases). From germline, CDR1 is MNHEY and CDR2 SMNVEV (reference sequence). Trimming left V 9 bases short and J 4 bases short, with 10 bases between. This CDR3 is built from 12 residues. CDR3 region: CASRDKKNIQYF. CDR3 in DNA: TGTGCCAGTAGGGACAAAAAAAACATTCAGTACTTC.

The chain is built from TRBV7-2 and TRBJ2-1; D call uncertain. The CDR3 totals 15 residues. CDR1 is SGHTA, CDR2 FQGNSA, per germline. V was trimmed by 3 bases and J by 8 bases, leaving 17 bases between them. CDR3 loop: CASSFRWLQRDEQFF. For the CDR3, the DNA is TGTGCCAGCAGCTTCCGTTGGCTTCAGCGTGATGAGCAGTTCTTC.

This clone occurred a few times. V is TRBV9 and J is TRBJ2-5; TRBD2 matches 10 bases. Germline V gives CDR1 SGDLS, CDR2 YYNGEE. Trimming took 4 bases from V and 2 from J; bases not matched to a gene: 8. The CDR3 sequence is 16 residues long. CDR3 bases: TGTGCCAGCAGCTCCCCTAGCGGGAGTGGACAAGAGACCCAGTACTTC. This translates into CASSSPSGSGQETQYF.

This chain links TRBV7-9 with TRBJ2-1; maybe TRBD1 (5 bases). This CDR3 spans 14 amino acids. The V end lost 5 bases, the J end lost 2 bases, and 10 bases lay between the germline ends. Germline loops: CDR1 SEHNR, CDR2 FQNEAQ (reference sequence). The CDR3 DNA sequence: TGTGCCAGCAGCCCGGACAAAACCTACAATGAGCAGTTCTTC. Translation: CASSPDKTYNEQFF.

The chain is built from TRBV7-9 and TRBJ1-4, with a tentative D call TRBD1 (5 bases). The ends were cut back, 5 bases at V and 4 bases at J, with 11 bases in the middle. From germline, CDR1 is SEHNR and CDR2 FQNEAQ (reference sequence). The CDR3 spans 14 residues. Here the CDR3 DNA reads TGTGCCAGCAGCCCGACAGAGGATAATGAAAAACTGTTTTTT. Translating gives CASSPTEDNEKLFF.

The CDR3 sequence: CASSVDLIPTQYF. The CDR3 DNA sequence: TGTGCCAGCAGCGTAGATCTTATCCCTACGCAGTATTTT. This rearrangement joins TRBV9 to TRBJ2-3; D not certain. The CDR3 contains 13 residues. Trimming pared 0 bases from V and 8 bases from J, leaving 10 bases between. CDR1 is SGDLS, CDR2 YYNGEE, per germline.

The rearrangement uses TRBV27 and TRBJ2-7, with TRBD1 identical over 9 bases. The CDR3 sequence is 18 residues long. The germline V gene has CDR1 MNHEY and CDR2 SMNVEV (reference sequence). J lost 4 bases, V lost 8 bases, and 21 bases had no gene match. The CDR3 region has the DNA TGTGCCAGCCGTGGCCCTGGTAGTAAGGGACAGGGAATATACGAGCAGTACTTC. Translating it yields CASRGPGSKGQGIYEQYF.

The rearrangement links TRBV11-3 to TRBJ2-7; a possible D gene is TRBD2 (6 bases). Germline V gene lookup returns CDR1 SGHNT and CDR2 YENEEA. CDR3 size: 17 residues. Trimming shortened V by 0 bases and J by 2 bases, and 17 bases separated the two germline ends. In nucleotides, the CDR3 is TGTGCCAGCAGCTTAGATCAAATTGGGACTTCCACCTACGAGCAGTACTTC. Translation gives CASSLDQIGTSTYEQYF.

The V gene is TRBV5-4, the J gene TRBJ1-6; 8 bases match TRBD1. V shed 2 bases, J shed 4 bases, and the junction held 5 bases outside the gene matches. Germline values: CDR1 SGHNT, CDR2 YYREEE (reference sequence). The CDR3 totals 16 residues. The DNA of the CDR3 is TGTGCCAGCAGCTTCCAAGACAGGGGTTATAATTCACCCCTCCACTTT. Its protein product is CASSFQDRGYNSPLHF.

The chain couples TRBV2 to TRBJ2-3, with a tentative D call TRBD1 (10 bases). The CDR3 has 20 residues. Germline lookup yields CDR1 SNHLY and CDR2 FYNNEI. The V gene lost 5 bases and the J gene lost 0 bases, with 27 bases spanning the gap. For the CDR3, the DNA is TGTGCCAGCAGTACCGGGACAGGGGCAAGCGGGAGGCCCAGCACAGATACGCAGTATTTT. It encodes CASSTGTGASGRPSTDTQYF.

The chain uses TRBV29-1 and TRBJ2-1; D might be TRBD2 (6 bases). The length of the CDR3 is 15 residues. CDR1 is SQVTM, CDR2 ANQGSEA, per germline. V shed 3 bases and J shed 5 bases, with 17 bases lying between them. The chain's CDR3 is CSVDMRLASHNEQFF. CDR3 coding DNA: TGCAGCGTTGATATGCGGCTAGCGAGCCACAATGAGCAGTTCTTC.

V is TRBV7-9 and J is TRBJ2-5; 8 nucleotides line up with TRBD1. This CDR3 comprises 16 residues. The V gene end was trimmed by 1 base and the J gene end by 4 bases; junction bases not matched to a gene: 8. Germline assignment: CDR1 SEHNR and CDR2 FQNEAQ (reference sequence). Written as DNA, the CDR3 is TGTGCCAGCAGCTTAGGCACGGACAGGGCAAGAGAGACCCAGTACTTC. Translation: CASSLGTDRARETQYF.

This clone was seen a single time. J is TRBJ2-3 and V is TRBV5-8, with D possibly TRBD1 on 6 matching bases. Germline assignment: CDR1 SGHTS and CDR2 YDEGEE. This CDR3 comprises 15 residues. The V end lost 0 bases, the J end lost 2 bases, and 10 bases lay between the germline ends. The CDR3 nucleotides are TGTGCCAGCAGCTTGGCTCAGGGGCTCACAGATACGCAGTATTTT. It specifies CASSLAQGLTDTQYF.

The chain combines TRBV7-9 with TRBJ1-2; TRBD1 aligns across 8 bases. Germline V gene data show CDR1 as SEHNR and CDR2 as FQNEAQ (reference sequence). The length of the CDR3 is 15 residues. V lost 1 base and J lost 4; bases outside the gene matches: 5. In nucleotides, the CDR3 is TGTGCCAGCAGCTTAGGGCCAGGGGGCTTCTATGGCTACACCTTC. The encoded protein is CASSLGPGGFYGYTF.

The rearrangement joins TRBV30 to TRBJ1-3, with D perhaps matching TRBD1 (5 bases). The CDR3 has 14 residues. Germline lookup yields CDR1 GTSNPN and CDR2 SVGIG (reference sequence). V was clipped by 3 bases and J by 4 bases, with 13 bases between them. The CDR3 is CAWRNTGTGNTIYF. The CDR3 DNA follows: TGTGCCTGGAGGAATACAGGAACCGGAAACACCATATATTTT.

The V call is TRBV9, the J call TRBJ2-7, with 13 bases fitting TRBD2. The CDR3 runs to 15 residues. Germline loops: CDR1 SGDLS, CDR2 YYNGEE. Trimming at V came to 0 bases and at J to 6 bases, leaving 3 bases not matched to a gene. CDR3 protein: CASSVGGLAGTEQYF. CDR3 nucleotides: TGTGCCAGCAGCGTAGGGGGACTAGCGGGAACCGAGCAGTACTTC.